The following is a T cell receptor (beta chain) sequence with its context. V was pared by 0 bases and J by 6 bases, with 6 bases between. The CDR3 consists of 12 residues. The V gene's germline CDR1 is LGHNA and CDR2 YSLEER. Repertoires were generated with immunoSEQ multiplex PCR, while TCRdb's copy carries only in-frame clones and drops some. This table has under 150,000 clones, roughly 90% appearing once. The data belong to a study of cytomegalovirus exposure and HLA in healthy donors. The rearrangement links TRBV4-3 to TRBJ2-7; tentative D call: TRBD1 (5 bases). Sequences were obtained from PBMCs. The sequence was collected from a young woman in good health and CMV-seronegative. DNA for the CDR3: TGCGCCAGCAGCCAAGATGACAGCGAGCAGTACTTC. Translated: CASSQDDSEQYF.